What follows are 20 T cell receptor beta chains derived from one specimen sequenced in a study of cytomegalovirus exposure and HLA in healthy donors. PCR primers comprised 60 Vbeta and 13 Jbeta primers. Libraries were prepared by immunoSEQ multiplex PCR; TCRdb keeps only in-frame clonotypes and omits some of them. The sample has approximately 140,000 clones, 65% to 85% seen once. The sequenced sample consisted of PBMCs. These receptors were collected from a male donor in good health and CMV-seronegative.

The V call is TRBV30, the J call TRBJ2-5; 7 nucleotides align to TRBD1. V lost 3 bases to trimming and J lost 5 bases; unmatched junction nucleotides: 12. Germline V gene data show CDR1 as GTSNPN and CDR2 as SVGIG (reference sequence). The CDR3 loop spans 15 amino acids. DNA of the CDR3: TGTGCCTGGAGCCCTGGGACAGACCTCCGGGAGACCCAGTACTTC. This gives the protein CAWSPGTDLRETQYF.

The chain uses TRBV18 and TRBJ2-1; 7 bases line up with TRBD1. V gave up 7 bases and J gave up 6 bases; unmatched junction bases: 12. This CDR3 spans 15 amino acids. Germline V gene sequence: CDR1 KGHSH, CDR2 LQKENI. The CDR3 DNA is TGTGCCAGCTACGAGTACCGGGACAGCCTCAATGAGCAGTTCTTC. Its protein is CASYEYRDSLNEQFF. Together with reference TRBV18 and TRBJ2-1, the CDR3 gives the full variable domain: NAGVMQNPRHLVRRRGQEARLRCSPMKGHSHVYWYRQLPEEGLKFMVYLQKENIIDESGMPKERFSAEFPKEGPSILRIQQVVRGDSAAYFCASYEYRDSLNEQFFGPGTRLTVL.

DNA for the CDR3: TGTGCCAGCAGCTTAGCCCTAGCGGGAGTTCCCGGGGAGCTGTTTTTT. Protein: CASSLALAGVPGELFF. This rearrangement joins TRBV7-8 to TRBJ2-2, with TRBD2 identical over 10 bases. The CDR3 is made up of 16 amino acids. J was trimmed by 6 bases and V by 0 bases; bases with no gene match: 4. CDR1 SGHVS and CDR2 FQNEAQ come from the germline V gene.

A few counts support this clone. The chain carries TRBV20-1 and TRBJ1-4; D is undetermined. V lost 0 bases and J lost 8, with 4 bases in between. CDR3 size: 11 residues. Germline CDR1 and CDR2: DFQATT and SNEGSKA (reference sequence). CDR3 region: CSARDLEKLFF. Written as DNA, the CDR3 is TGCAGTGCTAGAGATCTCGAAAAACTGTTTTTT.

This chain links TRBV27 with TRBJ1-2, with D unclear. Germline V lookup: CDR1 MNHEY, CDR2 SMNVEV (reference sequence). This CDR3 is built from 16 residues. Trimming left V 2 bases short and J 7 bases short, with 20 bases between. CDR3 amino acids: CASSLNGGQFAAGYTF. CDR3 bases: TGTGCCAGCAGTTTAAACGGCGGTCAGTTTGCTGCTGGCTACACCTTC.

This rearrangement joins TRBV5-4 to TRBJ2-7, with TRBD2 identical over 11 bases. Losses at the gene ends were 2 bases for V and 6 bases for J; bases not matched to a gene: 4. The germline V gene has CDR1 SGHNT and CDR2 YYREEE (reference sequence). The CDR3 is 14 residues long. CDR3 in amino acids: CASSFSGREREQYF. In DNA, the CDR3 is TGTGCCAGCAGCTTTAGCGGGAGGGAACGCGAGCAGTACTTC. Drawing the rest from reference TRBV5-4 and TRBJ2-7, the complete variable domain is ETGVTQSPTHLIKTRGQQVTLRCSSQSGHNTVSWYQQALGQGPQFIFQYYREEENGRGNFPPRFSGLQFPNYSSELNVNALELDDSALYLCASSFSGREREQYFGPGTRLTVT.

The V gene is TRBV30, the J gene TRBJ2-1; TRBD2 matches 10 bases. CDR3 length equals 13 residues. The J segment lost 5 bases and the V segment lost 6 bases, leaving 4 bases of the junction unmatched. CDR1 and CDR2 from the germline V gene are GTSNPN and SVGIG (reference sequence). This CDR3 is CACRTSGNNEQFF. The CDR3 nucleotides are TGTGCCTGTCGGACTAGCGGTAACAATGAGCAGTTCTTC.

The CDR3 is CASSDSASPSGNTIYF. CDR3 in DNA: TGTGCCAGCAGTGATTCCGCAAGCCCCTCTGGAAACACCATATATTTT. V gene TRBV6-1 combines with J gene TRBJ1-3, with D unclear. Germline assignment: CDR1 MNHNS and CDR2 SASEGT. There are 16 residues in the CDR3. Trimming shortened V by 3 bases and J by 0 bases, and 12 bases separated the two germline ends.

This clone occurred a few times. The chain couples TRBV9 to TRBJ2-7; 9 bases match TRBD1. Germline CDR1 is SGDLS and CDR2 is YYNGEE. V trimming: 5 bases; J trimming: 6 bases; junction bases outside the gene matches: 9. The CDR3 covers 14 residues. The CDR3 loop is CASSAGTGTFEQYF. As DNA, the CDR3 is TGTGCCAGCAGTGCCGGGACAGGGACTTTCGAGCAGTACTTC.

V and J are TRBV29-1 and TRBJ2-7; 8 bases align to TRBD1. V lost 4 bases to trimming and J lost 3 bases; unmatched junction nucleotides: 5. Germline CDR1 SQVTM, CDR2 ANQGSEA. This CDR3 has 13 amino acids. The CDR3 protein is CSVAQGQGYEQYF. In DNA form, the CDR3 reads TGCAGCGTTGCCCAAGGACAGGGCTACGAGCAGTACTTC.

The chain has TRBV27 and TRBJ1-1; 8 positions match TRBD1. Losses at the gene ends were 7 bases for V and 5 bases for J; bases not matched to a gene: 9. The CDR3 spans 14 residues. Germline-derived CDR1 and CDR2 are MNHEY and SMNVEV (reference sequence). As DNA, the CDR3 is TGTGCCAGCAATTTTGGCAGGGGGCAAACTGAAGCTTTCTTT. Its protein is CASNFGRGQTEAFF.

This chain connects TRBV7-2 to TRBJ2-3; D may be TRBD2 (5 bases). Germline assignment: CDR1 SGHTA and CDR2 FQGNSA. CDR3 length: 15 residues. V was clipped by 6 bases and J by 8 bases, with 21 bases between them. The CDR3 reads CASRWERRSMGTQYF. The DNA of the CDR3 is TGTGCCAGCAGGTGGGAGCGGCGGTCCATGGGTACGCAGTATTTT.

The J gene is TRBJ2-7, the V gene TRBV7-2; tentatively, D is TRBD2 (5 bases). The germline V and J ends were trimmed by 5 bases and 3 bases, with 14 bases remaining between them. The CDR3 runs to 14 residues. Germline V CDR1 and CDR2: SGHTA, FQGNSA. The CDR3, as DNA: TGTGCCAGCAGCCCGTTCCTGGGGAGCTACGAGCAGTACTTC. Protein: CASSPFLGSYEQYF.

The chain recombines TRBV7-9 with TRBJ2-3, with 7 bases that match TRBD2. This CDR3 is built from 11 residues. The J segment lost 12 bases and the V segment lost 7 bases, leaving 7 bases of the junction unmatched. Germline values: CDR1 SEHNR, CDR2 FQNEAQ (reference sequence). CDR3: CASTPGTTQYF. The CDR3 DNA follows: TGTGCCAGCACGCCCGGGACTACCCAGTATTTT. Full variable domain (outside the CDR3, taken from reference TRBV7-9 and TRBJ2-3): DTGVSQNPRHKITKRGQNVTFRCDPISEHNRLYWYRQTLGQGPEFLTYFQNEAQLEKSRLLSDRFSAERPKGSFSTLEIQRTEQGDSAMYLCASTPGTTQYFGPGTRLTVL.

The chain carries TRBV29-1 and TRBJ1-1; no clear D gene. V was trimmed by 5 bases and J by 2 bases, leaving 9 bases between them. Germline CDR1 and CDR2: SQVTM and ANQGSEA. The CDR3 is made up of 12 amino acids. The CDR3 spells CSVSRANTEAFF. For the CDR3, the DNA is TGCAGCGTTTCGCGGGCTAACACTGAAGCTTTCTTT.

The chain is built from TRBV7-9 and TRBJ2-7, with 13 bases aligning to TRBD2. Germline lookup yields CDR1 SEHNR and CDR2 FQNEAQ (reference sequence). The CDR3 totals 15 residues. Losses at the gene ends were 5 bases for V and 3 bases for J; bases not matched to a gene: 4. The CDR3 nucleotides are TGTGCCAGCAGCAAACGGACTAGCGGGAGCTACGAGCAGTACTTC. This gives the protein CASSKRTSGSYEQYF.

The chain employs TRBV28 and TRBJ2-3; D call uncertain. Trimming took off 7 bases at V and 2 bases at J, with 7 bases between the two ends. This CDR3 has 12 residues. Per germline, CDR1 MDHEN and CDR2 SYDVKM. CDR3 DNA: TGTGCCAGCATGGGCCTCACAGATACGCAGTATTTT. Its protein product is CASMGLTDTQYF.

This chain links TRBV5-6 with TRBJ2-7; D is undetermined. Per the germline V gene, CDR1 is SGHDT and CDR2 is YYEEEE. Deletions cut 4 bases from V and 1 base from J, with 12 bases between. The length of the CDR3 is 14 residues. The CDR3 loop is CASSDINDSYEQYF. In nucleotides, the CDR3 is TGTGCCAGCAGCGACATTAACGATTCCTACGAGCAGTACTTC.

This chain joins TRBV28 and TRBJ2-7, with D possibly being TRBD1 (6 bases). The CDR3 has 16 residues. The V end was cut by 5 bases, the J end by 5 bases, with 22 bases between. Germline CDR1 MDHEN, CDR2 SYDVKM. In DNA, the CDR3 is TGTGCCAGCAGTGGCTCGAGGGGGTCCCAAATCGACGAGCAGTACTTC. Its translation: CASSGSRGSQIDEQYF.

This chain uses TRBV18 with TRBJ1-1; no firm D call. This CDR3 spans 16 amino acids. Germline V gene sequence: CDR1 KGHSH, CDR2 LQKENI. The V end was cut by 2 bases, the J end by 1 base, with 14 bases between. The CDR3 region is CASSPATPGWNTEAFF. CDR3 coding DNA: TGTGCCAGCTCACCAGCGACGCCGGGTTGGAACACTGAAGCTTTCTTT. The full variable domain, its missing parts supplied by reference TRBV18 and TRBJ1-1, is NAGVMQNPRHLVRRRGQEARLRCSPMKGHSHVYWYRQLPEEGLKFMVYLQKENIIDESGMPKERFSAEFPKEGPSILRIQQVVRGDSAAYFCASSPATPGWNTEAFFGQGTRLTVV.